There are a few counts of the clone carrying this T cell receptor beta chain. Its matching antigen is unknown. A much larger clonotype is one base distant, so this may be a read error. The record originates from a study of tumor and adjacent non-tumor tissue in lung cancer. Study-wide background: The patients, around 9 men and about five women, were about 30 to 85 with stage I to III disease. Samples averaged about 4.17 million productive TCRbeta reads each. The study's findings and limits: TCR diversity was significantly greater in tumor than normal lung tissue.

This sample's RNA came from whole unsorted tissue. Donors were chemotherapy-naive, newly diagnosed lung cancer surgical patients in China, August–late 2014. Three rounds of nested PCR, following a modified ARM-PCR protocol, produced the TCRbeta library. MiXCR, applied by TCRdb to the multiplex PCR reads, yields one record per CDR3 protein. The sample contains tens of thousands of distinct CDR3 sequences, around 71% of which appear only once. Sequencing was carried out using lung tumor tissue. The sequence was obtained from a man aged 60 to 69 with non-small cell lung cancer.

The CDR3 protein is CASSHDRGPHQPQHF. In DNA, the CDR3 is TGTGCCAGCAGTCACGACAGGGGGCCTCATCAGCCCCAGCATTTT. V and J are TRBV12-3 or TRBV12-4 and TRBJ1-5; 10 bases align to TRBD1. V was clipped by 5 bases and J by 5 bases; unmatched bases: 6. The CDR3 is made up of 15 amino acids.